Below are 22 T cell receptor beta chains sequenced from a single sample in a study of graft-versus-host responses after intestinal transplantation. The repertoire was sequenced with immunoSEQ multiplex PCR; TCRdb's copy has only in-frame clones and lacks some. Of about 110,000 clones in the sample, roughly 93% were seen once. For these TCRs, the target antigens are not known. Sequencing used unstimulated CD8+ T cells sorted from spleen or lymph node cells, obtained before transplant. The receptors originated from a human donor who was the organ donor for an intestinal transplant.

This chain connects TRBV6-1 to TRBJ1-2, with D uncertain. Germline CDR1 is MNHNS and CDR2 is SASEGT. The CDR3 runs to 14 residues. Trimming pared 7 bases from V and 2 bases from J, leaving 14 bases between. Written as DNA, the CDR3 is TGTGCCAGCAATCAAGGGTTTCCAAACTATGGCTACACCTTC. Protein sequence: CASNQGFPNYGYTF.

The chain has TRBV2 and TRBJ2-5, with 7 bases lining up with TRBD2. Trimming at V came to 7 bases and at J to 4 bases, leaving 3 bases not matched to a gene. CDR1 and CDR2 (germline): SNHLY, FYNNEI. The CDR3 spans 12 residues. CDR3 DNA: TGTGCCAGCACAATAGCGGGAGAGACCCAGTACTTC. Its protein is CASTIAGETQYF. The complete variable domain, with remaining parts taken from reference TRBV2 and TRBJ2-5, reads EPEVTQTPSHQVTQMGQEVILRCVPISNHLYFYWYRQILGQKVEFLVSFYNNEISEKSEIFDDQFSVERPDGSNFTLKIRSTKLEDSAMYFCASTIAGETQYFGPGTRLLVL.

The chain employs TRBV5-1 and TRBJ1-4, with D maybe TRBD1 (5 bases). Trimming pared 4 bases from V and 0 bases from J, leaving 10 bases between. The CDR3 consists of 15 residues. The germline V gene encodes CDR1 SGHRS and CDR2 YFSETQ. CDR3 DNA: TGCGCCAGCAGCCTACCGACAGCAACTAATGAAAAACTGTTTTTT. This codes for CASSLPTATNEKLFF.

V usage is TRBV4-2 and J usage is TRBJ2-7; no definite D call. The CDR3 runs 13 residues. Germline V gene lookup returns CDR1 LGHNA and CDR2 YNFKEQ. The V and J ends lost 1 base and 7 bases respectively, with 11 bases between them. This CDR3 reads CASSQGYSLEQYF. The CDR3 nucleotides are TGTGCCAGCAGCCAAGGATATAGCCTAGAGCAGTACTTC.

This chain connects TRBV28 to TRBJ1-3, with 8 bases aligning to TRBD1. This CDR3 comprises 16 residues. Trimming at V came to 3 bases and at J to 3 bases, leaving 7 bases not matched to a gene. Germline CDR1 and CDR2: MDHEN and SYDVKM. The CDR3 region is CASSFGQGNFGNTIYF. The CDR3 DNA reads as TGTGCCAGCAGTTTCGGACAGGGCAATTTTGGAAACACCATATATTTT. Using reference TRBV28 and TRBJ1-3 for the parts outside the CDR3, the full variable domain is DVKVTQSSRYLVKRTGEKVFLECVQDMDHENMFWYRQDPGLGLRLIYFSYDVKMKEKGDIPEGYSVSREKKERFSLILESASTNQTSMYLCASSFGQGNFGNTIYFGEGSWLTVV.

The V gene is TRBV25-1, the J gene TRBJ2-1, with D maybe TRBD2 (6 bases). Germline loops: CDR1 MGHDK, CDR2 SYGVNS. Trimming pared 4 bases from V and 9 bases from J, leaving 16 bases between. This CDR3 region has 14 residues. The CDR3 loop reads CASSALEGSGEQFF. For the CDR3, the DNA is TGTGCCAGCAGTGCCTTGGAGGGGTCTGGTGAGCAGTTCTTC. Using reference TRBV25-1 and TRBJ2-1 for the parts outside the CDR3, the full variable domain is EADIYQTPRYLVIGTGKKITLECSQTMGHDKMYWYQQDPGMELHLIHYSYGVNSTEKGDLSSESTVSRIRTEHFPLTLESARPSHTSQYLCASSALEGSGEQFFGPGTRLTVL.

In DNA, the CDR3 is TGCAGCGTTGTTTTCAACACCGGGGAGCTGTTTTTT. This codes for CSVVFNTGELFF. The chain links TRBV29-1 to TRBJ2-2, with D uncertain. Trimming took 4 bases from V and 2 from J, leaving 5 bases between them. Germline V gives CDR1 SQVTM, CDR2 ANQGSEA. The CDR3 runs to 12 residues.

This clone was found once. The V gene is TRBV4-1, the J gene TRBJ2-1; D possibly corresponds to TRBD1 (5 bases). This CDR3 contains 15 residues. CDR1 is MGHRA and CDR2 is YSYEKL in the germline V gene. V lost 3 bases to trimming and J lost 1 base, with 10 bases between them. In DNA form, the CDR3 reads TGCGCCAGCAGCCAGGCAGGGTTATCCTACAATGAGCAGTTCTTC. This gives the protein CASSQAGLSYNEQFF.

This clone was counted a single time. The chain recombines TRBV12-2 with TRBJ1-2. TRBV12-2 represents a pseudogene. This CDR3 comprises 17 residues. CDR3 sequence (DNA): TGTGCAAGTCGCTTAGGGGAGGGGTCGGTTTCGGACTATGGCTACACCTTC. Translation gives CASRLGEGSVSDYGYTF.

The V and J genes are TRBV11-3 and TRBJ2-1; TRBD1 might be the D (7 bases). Deletions cut 1 base from V and 5 bases from J, with 15 bases between. The CDR3 loop spans 16 amino acids. CDR1 SGHNT and CDR2 YENEEA come from the germline V gene. The CDR3 nucleotides are TGTGCCAGCAGCTTAGGGGTGGCCAGGGGGGACAATGAGCAGTTCTTC. Its protein is CASSLGVARGDNEQFF.

This chain uses TRBV19 with TRBJ1-2, with a tentative D call TRBD1 (6 bases). CDR1 is LNHDA and CDR2 is SQIVND in the germline V gene (reference sequence). This CDR3 has 15 residues. V was clipped by 5 bases and J by 5 bases, with 18 bases between them. The DNA for the CDR3 is TGTGCCAGTAGTCCCCCCGCGGACAGTCTTTATGGCTACACCTTC. Protein product: CASSPPADSLYGYTF.

The chain carries TRBV6-1 and TRBJ1-5, with D possibly TRBD1 on 5 matching bases. Trimming cost V 0 bases and J 0 bases, with 18 bases left between them. The germline V gene has CDR1 MNHNS and CDR2 SASEGT. CDR3 length: 19 amino acids. Here the CDR3 reads CASSEAFMSLGDSNQPQHF. The DNA of the CDR3 is TGTGCCAGCAGTGAAGCGTTTATGTCGTTGGGGGATAGCAATCAGCCCCAGCATTTT.

V usage is TRBV9 and J usage is TRBJ2-3; TRBD2 might be the D (6 bases). Trimming shortened V by 6 bases and J by 6 bases, and 17 bases separated the two germline ends. The CDR3 contains 14 residues. Germline assignment: CDR1 SGDLS and CDR2 YYNGEE. Written as DNA, the CDR3 is TGTGCCAGCAAACGGGGGACTCCCGGTGATACGCAGTATTTT. This codes for CASKRGTPGDTQYF.

This CDR3 is CASGWGQGRTGELFF. The CDR3 bases are TGTGCTAGTGGCTGGGGACAGGGGCGCACCGGGGAGCTGTTTTTT. The J gene is TRBJ2-2, the V gene TRBV12-5; TRBD1 agrees at 10 bases. This CDR3 is built from 15 residues. After removal of 6 bases from V and 4 bases from J, the junction contained 5 bases not matched to a gene. Per germline, CDR1 LGHNT and CDR2 FRNRAP.

The chain links TRBV27 to TRBJ1-5, with TRBD1 identical over 8 bases. The germline gives CDR1 MNHEY, CDR2 SMNVEV (reference sequence). J gave up 6 bases and V 6 bases, and 10 bases lay outside the gene matches. CDR3 size: 15 residues. The CDR3 is CASRTNRGGSQPQHF. CDR3 DNA sequence: TGTGCCAGCAGAACTAACAGGGGGGGTAGTCAGCCCCAGCATTTT.

This clone was picked up a small number of times. This chain joins TRBV5-6 and TRBJ2-1, with D perhaps TRBD2 (6 bases). The CDR3 consists of 13 residues. Germline CDR1 is SGHDT and CDR2 is YYEEEE. V lost 2 bases and J 4 bases, leaving 7 bases between the germline ends. The CDR3 region has the DNA TGTGCCAGCAGCTTTGGGGGGTACAATGAGCAGTTCTTC. Its translation is CASSFGGYNEQFF.

This chain uses TRBV28 with TRBJ1-1; 7 nucleotides match TRBD1. The CDR3 has 15 residues. Unmatched junction bases numbered 11, after V lost 4 bases and J lost 6 bases. Germline V gene sequence: CDR1 MDHEN, CDR2 SYDVKM. The CDR3 sequence: CASSSVPTGLAEAFF. CDR3 nucleotide sequence: TGTGCCAGCAGTTCCGTCCCGACAGGGCTGGCTGAAGCTTTCTTT. Using reference TRBV28 and TRBJ1-1 for the parts outside the CDR3, the full variable domain is DVKVTQSSRYLVKRTGEKVFLECVQDMDHENMFWYRQDPGLGLRLIYFSYDVKMKEKGDIPEGYSVSREKKERFSLILESASTNQTSMYLCASSSVPTGLAEAFFGQGTRLTVV.

The rearrangement links TRBV27 to TRBJ2-2, with D perhaps TRBD1 or TRBD2 (6 bases each). V shed 8 bases and J shed 7 bases, with 20 bases lying between them. This CDR3 has 15 residues. Germline V gene sequence: CDR1 MNHEY, CDR2 SMNVEV (reference sequence). CDR3 DNA sequence: TGTGCCAGCGGCGCTAGGGGGGTGATAGGCGGGGAGCTGTTTTTT. This codes for CASGARGVIGGELFF.

V and J are TRBV5-4 and TRBJ1-2, with TRBD1 matching 8 bases. Unmatched junction bases numbered 0, after V lost 2 bases and J lost 0 bases. Per germline, CDR1 SGHNT and CDR2 YYREEE (reference sequence). There are 14 residues in the CDR3. CDR3 nucleotide sequence: TGTGCCAGCAGCTTACAGGGGGCTAACTATGGCTACACCTTC. Translating it yields CASSLQGANYGYTF.

CDR3 in DNA: TGTGCCAGCAGCTTGCCCGGCCCGTACAATGAGCAGTTCTTC. Protein: CASSLPGPYNEQFF. The rearrangement uses TRBV11-2 and TRBJ2-1; D ambiguous. Per germline, CDR1 SGHAT and CDR2 FQNNGV. Trimming took off 3 bases at V and 4 bases at J, with 10 bases between the two ends. CDR3 size: 14 residues.

This chain links TRBV5-4 with TRBJ2-7, with 13 bases matching TRBD2. The J segment lost 1 base and the V segment lost 2 bases, leaving 9 bases of the junction unmatched. Per germline, CDR1 SGHNT and CDR2 YYREEE (reference sequence). CDR3 length: 18 amino acids. This CDR3 reads CASSLLAGGPRGSYEQYF. In DNA, the CDR3 is TGTGCCAGCAGCTTACTAGCGGGAGGGCCAAGGGGGTCCTACGAGCAGTACTTC.

The genes are TRBV7-9 and TRBJ1-2, with D perhaps TRBD1 (6 bases). The germline CDR1 and CDR2 sequences are SEHNR and FQNEAQ (reference sequence). This CDR3 contains 17 residues. Trimming removed 0 bases from V and 0 bases from J, with 14 bases in between. CDR3 nucleotide sequence: TGTGCCAGCAGCTTAGCCGGACAGAAGAGAACTAACTATGGCTACACCTTC. This codes for CASSLAGQKRTNYGYTF. The whole variable domain, filled in from reference TRBV7-9 and TRBJ1-2, reads DTGVSQNPRHKITKRGQNVTFRCDPISEHNRLYWYRQTLGQGPEFLTYFQNEAQLEKSRLLSDRFSAERPKGSFSTLEIQRTEQGDSAMYLCASSLAGQKRTNYGYTFGSGTRLTVV.